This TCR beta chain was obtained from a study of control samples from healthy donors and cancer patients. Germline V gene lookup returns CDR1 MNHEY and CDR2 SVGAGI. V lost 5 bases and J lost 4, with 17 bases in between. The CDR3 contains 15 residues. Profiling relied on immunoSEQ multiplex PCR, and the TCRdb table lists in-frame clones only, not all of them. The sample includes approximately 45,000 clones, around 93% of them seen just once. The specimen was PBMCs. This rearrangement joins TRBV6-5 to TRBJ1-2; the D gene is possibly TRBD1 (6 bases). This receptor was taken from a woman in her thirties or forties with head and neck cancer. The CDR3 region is CASSISWTEFYGYTF. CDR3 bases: TGTGCCAGCAGTATATCCTGGACAGAGTTCTATGGCTACACCTTC.